A selection of T cell receptor beta chains follows, all from one sample in a study of T cells in Graves' hyperthyroidism and ophthalmopathy. A single record per CDR3 protein comes from TCRdb applying MiXCR to the multiplex PCR reads. The sample has 540,000 or so distinct CDR3 sequences, more than 15% seen once. Sequencing used blood. Receptors originate from a young woman with Graves' hyperthyroidism. Each CDR3 is given with its conserved first and last residue. D genes are given only for firm matches. Only part of the rows carry a size: once, few, many, or a class if the clone is expanded.

TRBJ2-5,TRBD2,TRBV12-3/TRBV12-4,few,TGTGCCAGCAGTTTACTAGCGGGAGAGACCCAGTACTTC,CASSLLAGETQYF
TRBJ1-2,TRBD1,TRBV7-2,NA,TGTGCCAGCAGCTTAGACCCAGGGGGCGCCTCTGGCTACACCTTC,CASSLDPGGASGYTF
TRBJ2-1,TRBD1,TRBV12-3/TRBV12-4,many,TGTGCCAGCAGTTTTGTATCCCCCACAGGGGTGGGACAGAATGAGCAGTTCTTC,CASSFVSPTGVGQNEQFF
TRBJ1-5,NA,TRBV4-1,NA,TGCGCCAGCAGCCAAGGGCGACAGGTTTATCAGCCCCAGCATTTT,CASSQGRQVYQPQHF
TRBJ2-1,NA,TRBV5-1,many,TGCGCCAGCACCGGGGACGTCTACAATGAGCAGTTCTTC,CASTGDVYNEQFF
TRBJ1-4,TRBD1,TRBV6-1,many,TGTGCCAGCAGAACTCAGGGGGCGCCCCGGGAAAAACTGTTTTTT,CASRTQGAPREKLFF
TRBJ2-1,NA,TRBV19,few,TGTGCCAGTATGCCGGGGCAGAGCCCTTTTGATGAGCAGTTCTTC,CASMPGQSPFDEQFF
TRBJ1-6,NA,TRBV9,NA,TGTGCCAGCAGCCAGTTGGACGATAATTCACCCCTCCACTTT,CASSQLDDNSPLHF
TRBJ1-4,TRBD1,TRBV6-6,many,TGTGCCAGCAGTTACTCTTCCGGGACAGGGGGCGGCGGTGAAAAACTGTTTTTT,CASSYSSGTGGGGEKLFF
TRBJ1-4,NA,TRBV4-1,NA,TGCGCCAGCAGCCCGGGACGGCGGGCAGTCACTAATGAAAAACTGTTTTTT,CASSPGRRAVTNEKLFF
TRBJ2-7,NA,TRBV12-3/TRBV12-4,few,TGTGCCAGCAGCCGACCACAGGGGTGGGGGGGCTCCTACGAGCAGTACTTC,CASSRPQGWGGSYEQYF
TRBJ2-7,NA,TRBV11-1,NA,TGTGCCAGCAGCCGCCCTGCCGAGCAGTACTTC,CASSRPAEQYF
TRBJ2-7,TRBD2,TRBV20-1,many,TGCAGTGCCATGGGGACTAGCGGGACCACCTACGAGCAGTACTTC,CSAMGTSGTTYEQYF
TRBJ2-5,NA,TRBV2,many,TGTGCCAGCAGCGACGTTAGAGGGAGCGGGGAGACCCAGTACTTC,CASSDVRGSGETQYF
TRBJ2-2,TRBD2,TRBV12-3/TRBV12-4,few,TGTGCCAGCACTAGAGCGGGAAACACCGGGGAGCTGTTTTTT,CASTRAGNTGELFF
TRBJ2-1,TRBD1,TRBV24-1,NA,TGTGCCACCAGTGAGACCGGGACAGGTAGCTATGAGCAGTTCTTC,CATSETGTGSYEQFF
TRBJ2-2,NA,TRBV6-2/TRBV6-3,many,TGTGCCAGCAGTTACGCCAGGCGCGGGGAGCTGTTTTTT,CASSYARRGELFF
TRBJ2-3,TRBD2,TRBV7-9,many,TGTGCCAGCAGCTTTACAGCGGGAGCATCAGATACGCAGTATTTT,CASSFTAGASDTQYF
TRBJ2-3,NA,TRBV10-3,NA,TGTGCCATCAGTGAGTCGACAGGGACTAGCACAGATACGCAGTATTTT,CAISESTGTSTDTQYF
TRBJ2-1,NA,TRBV3-1,many,TGTGCCAGCAGCCCCGGGACGCACAATGAGCAGTTCTTC,CASSPGTHNEQFF
TRBJ2-3,TRBD1,TRBV12-3/TRBV12-4,NA,TGTGCCAGCAGTTTGACAGGGGGCAGGTCAGATACGCAGTATTTT,CASSLTGGRSDTQYF
TRBJ1-5,NA,TRBV12-3/TRBV12-4,many,TGTGCCAGCAGTTTAATATCGTCCGATCAGCCCCAGCATTTT,CASSLISSDQPQHF
TRBJ2-6,NA,TRBV29-1,NA,TGCAGCGTTTCCCGCACAGGGTCTGGGGCCAACGTCCTGACTTTC,CSVSRTGSGANVLTF
TRBJ2-1,NA,TRBV24-1,few,TGTGCCACCAGTGATTACCGGGACCCGCGAAATGAGCAGTTCTTC,CATSDYRDPRNEQFF
TRBJ2-7,TRBD1,TRBV7-3,many,TGTGCCAGCAGCTTCCCGGGACAGGTGGGCCCAGAAGTAACCTACGAGCAGTACTTC,CASSFPGQVGPEVTYEQYF
TRBJ2-7,NA,TRBV3-1,many,TGTGCCAGCAGCCAGGAGGCCCCCTACGAGCAGTACTTC,CASSQEAPYEQYF
TRBJ2-3,TRBD2,TRBV29-1,few,TGCAGCGTTAGCGCAGGGGCGGGAGGGCCCACAGATACGCAGTATTTT,CSVSAGAGGPTDTQYF
TRBJ2-2,NA,TRBV12-3/TRBV12-4,few,TGTGCCAGCAGTTTAAGACAGCTAAACACCGGGGAGCTGTTTTTT,CASSLRQLNTGELFF
TRBJ2-1,NA,TRBV11-2,many,TGTGCCAGCAGCTCCTGGACAGAGAATGAGCAGTTCTTC,CASSSWTENEQFF
TRBJ2-3,NA,TRBV3-1,few,TGTGCCAGCAGCCAAGTTTTCCCCTCTCTGACTCGAGGGGCTACAGATACGCAGTATTTT,CASSQVFPSLTRGATDTQYF
TRBJ2-7,NA,TRBV7-2,few,TGTGCCAGCAGCTTAGCGGGGGCGACCTACGAGCAGTACTTC,CASSLAGATYEQYF
TRBJ1-6,NA,TRBV9,few,TGTGCCAGCAGCGACCGGGCCGCGGGATCACCCCTCCACTTT,CASSDRAAGSPLHF
TRBJ2-7,NA,TRBV30,many,TGTGCCTGTCAGGGGCGCGACGAGCAGTACTTC,CACQGRDEQYF
TRBJ2-1,NA,TRBV2,many,TGTGCCAGCAGTGTAAACTCCCCAAAGTACAATGAGCAGTTCTTC,CASSVNSPKYNEQFF
TRBJ1-4,NA,TRBV12-3/TRBV12-4,few,TGTGCCAGCAGACTGGTGGCCCCACATGAAAAACTGTTTTTT,CASRLVAPHEKLFF
TRBJ2-3,TRBD2,TRBV5-5,many,TGTGCCAGCAGCTTGGGACTAGCGGGAGGTGAAGATACGCAGTATTTT,CASSLGLAGGEDTQYF
TRBJ1-5,NA,TRBV20-1,few,TGCAGTGCCCCCCCCGGGAATAGCAATCAGCCCCAGCATTTT,CSAPPGNSNQPQHF
TRBJ1-2,NA,TRBV19,NA,TGTGCCAGTAGTATCGGAGGGGTGGGAAGCTATGGCTACACCTTC,CASSIGGVGSYGYTF
TRBJ2-7,TRBD2,TRBV10-2,few,TGCGCCAGCTACCTAGCGGGAGTCCCTTCCCACGAGCAGTACTTC,CASYLAGVPSHEQYF
TRBJ1-4,NA,TRBV28,NA,TGTGCCAGCAGTTTCTATAGGGAGGCGAATGAAAAACTGTTTTTT,CASSFYREANEKLFF
TRBJ1-1,NA,TRBV7-9,few,TGTGCCAGCAGCTTAGAATCCTTACTCACTGAAGCTTTCTTT,CASSLESLLTEAFF
TRBJ1-2,NA,TRBV15,many,TGTGCCACCACCCGAGGGGGAGATTATGGCTACACCTTC,CATTRGGDYGYTF
TRBJ2-7,NA,TRBV5-1,many,TGCGCCAGCAGCTCCGCGGTAGGAGGCGAGCAGTACTTC,CASSSAVGGEQYF
TRBJ2-5,NA,TRBV10-3,few,TGTGCCATCAGTAGTCAAACCCTAGCGAGCAGCCAAGAGACCCAGTACTTC,CAISSQTLASSQETQYF